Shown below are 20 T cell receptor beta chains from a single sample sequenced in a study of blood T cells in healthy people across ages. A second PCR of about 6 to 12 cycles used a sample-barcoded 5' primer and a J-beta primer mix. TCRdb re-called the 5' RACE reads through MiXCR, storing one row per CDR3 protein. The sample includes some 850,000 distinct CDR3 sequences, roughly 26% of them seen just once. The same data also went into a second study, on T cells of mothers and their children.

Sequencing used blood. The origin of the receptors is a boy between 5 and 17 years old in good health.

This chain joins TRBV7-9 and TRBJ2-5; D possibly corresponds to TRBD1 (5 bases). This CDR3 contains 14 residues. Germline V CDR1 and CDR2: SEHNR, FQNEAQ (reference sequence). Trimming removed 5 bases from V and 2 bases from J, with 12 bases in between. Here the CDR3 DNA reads TGTGCCAGCAGCCCAGGGAATATACAAGAGACCCAGTACTTC. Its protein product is CASSPGNIQETQYF.

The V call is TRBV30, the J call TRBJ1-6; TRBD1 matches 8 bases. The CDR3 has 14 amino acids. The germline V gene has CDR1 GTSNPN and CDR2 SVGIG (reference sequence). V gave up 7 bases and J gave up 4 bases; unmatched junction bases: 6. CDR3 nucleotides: TGTGCCTTCTGGACAGGGACATATAATTCACCCCTCCACTTT. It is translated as CAFWTGTYNSPLHF.

The DNA for the CDR3 is TGTGCCAGCGCGGGGACAGGGGCCGACGAGCAGTACTTC. This sequence encodes CASAGTGADEQYF. The rearrangement joins TRBV9 to TRBJ2-7; 10 bases map to TRBD1. Per germline, CDR1 SGDLS and CDR2 YYNGEE. The CDR3 has 13 residues. Trimming cost V 7 bases and J 5 bases; bases outside gene matches: 6.

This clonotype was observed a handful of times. The CDR3 spells CASSLNPGGTAETQYF. Here the CDR3 DNA reads TGTGCCAGCAGCTTAAATCCGGGGGGGACGGCAGAGACCCAGTACTTC. This chain links TRBV7-6 with TRBJ2-5; TRBD2 matches 8 bases. V dropped 2 bases and J dropped 4; count of bases not matched to a gene: 9. Per germline, CDR1 SGHVS and CDR2 FNYEAQ. CDR3 length: 16 amino acids.

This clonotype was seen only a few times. CDR3 protein: CASRTRDSQETQYF. The CDR3 DNA sequence: TGTGCCAGCAGGACCCGGGACAGTCAAGAGACCCAGTACTTC. The chain recombines TRBV12-3 or TRBV12-4 with TRBJ2-5; 7 nucleotides line up with TRBD1. With V trimmed by 6 bases and J by 2 bases, 6 bases remained unmatched. This CDR3 spans 14 amino acids.

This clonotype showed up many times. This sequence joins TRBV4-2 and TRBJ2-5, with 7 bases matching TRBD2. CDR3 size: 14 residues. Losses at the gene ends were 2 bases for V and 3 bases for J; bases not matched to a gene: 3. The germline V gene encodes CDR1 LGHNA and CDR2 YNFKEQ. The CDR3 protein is CASSQLGLEETQYF. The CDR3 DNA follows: TGTGCCAGCAGCCAACTTGGACTAGAAGAGACCCAGTACTTC.

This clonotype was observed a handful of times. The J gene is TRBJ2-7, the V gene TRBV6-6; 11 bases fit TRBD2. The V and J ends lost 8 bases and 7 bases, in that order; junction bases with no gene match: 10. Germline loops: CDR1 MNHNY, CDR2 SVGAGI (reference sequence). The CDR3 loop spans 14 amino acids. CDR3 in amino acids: CASGFLAGGREQYF. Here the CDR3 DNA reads TGTGCCAGCGGGTTTTTAGCGGGGGGGAGGGAGCAGTACTTC.

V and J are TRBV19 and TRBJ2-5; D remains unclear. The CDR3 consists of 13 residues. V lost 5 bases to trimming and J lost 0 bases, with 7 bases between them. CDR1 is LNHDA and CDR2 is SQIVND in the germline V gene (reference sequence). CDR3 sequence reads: CASSGVNQETQYF. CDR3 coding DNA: TGTGCCAGTAGTGGAGTGAACCAAGAGACCCAGTACTTC.

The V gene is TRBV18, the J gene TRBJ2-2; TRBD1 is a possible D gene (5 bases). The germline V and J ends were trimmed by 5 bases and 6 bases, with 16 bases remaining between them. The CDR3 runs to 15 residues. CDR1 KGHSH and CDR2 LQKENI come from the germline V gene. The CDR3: CASSIQGNRAGELFF. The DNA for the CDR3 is TGTGCCAGCTCAATCCAGGGAAATCGTGCCGGGGAGCTGTTTTTT.

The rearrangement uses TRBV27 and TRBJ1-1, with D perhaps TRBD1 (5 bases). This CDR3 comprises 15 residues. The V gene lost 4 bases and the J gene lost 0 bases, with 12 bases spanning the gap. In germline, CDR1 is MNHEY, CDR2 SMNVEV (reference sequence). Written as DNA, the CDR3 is TGTGCCAGCAGTTCCCTCGGGACGCTGAACACTGAAGCTTTCTTT. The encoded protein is CASSSLGTLNTEAFF.

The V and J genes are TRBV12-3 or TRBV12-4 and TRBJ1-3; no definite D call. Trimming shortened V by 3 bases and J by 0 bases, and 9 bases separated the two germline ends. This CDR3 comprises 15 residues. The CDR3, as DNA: TGTGCCAGCAGTTTGCTGGGTAGCTCTGGAAACACCATATATTTT. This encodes CASSLLGSSGNTIYF.

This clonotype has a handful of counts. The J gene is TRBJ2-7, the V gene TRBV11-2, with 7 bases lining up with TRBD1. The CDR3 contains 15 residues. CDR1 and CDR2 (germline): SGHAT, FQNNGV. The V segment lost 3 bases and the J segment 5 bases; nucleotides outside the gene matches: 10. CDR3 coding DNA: TGTGCCAGCAGCTTTCAGGCAGGGGGTAATAACGAGCAGTACTTC. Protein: CASSFQAGGNNEQYF.

The CDR3 sequence: CSATQGGASETQYF. The CDR3 DNA is TGCAGTGCCACCCAAGGGGGGGCCTCAGAGACCCAGTACTTC. The rearrangement joins TRBV20-1 to TRBJ2-5; D possibly corresponds to TRBD2 (7 bases). Per germline, CDR1 DFQATT and CDR2 SNEGSKA (reference sequence). This CDR3 is 14 amino acids long. Trimming pared 6 bases from V and 4 bases from J, leaving 18 bases between.

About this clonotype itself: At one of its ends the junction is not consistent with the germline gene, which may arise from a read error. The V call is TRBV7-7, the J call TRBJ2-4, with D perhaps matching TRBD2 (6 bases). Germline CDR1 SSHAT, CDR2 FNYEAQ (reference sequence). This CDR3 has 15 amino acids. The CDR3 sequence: CASSTGGTPGNIQYF. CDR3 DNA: TGTGCTAGCAGCACCGGGGGAACTCCCGGGAACATTCAGTACTTC.

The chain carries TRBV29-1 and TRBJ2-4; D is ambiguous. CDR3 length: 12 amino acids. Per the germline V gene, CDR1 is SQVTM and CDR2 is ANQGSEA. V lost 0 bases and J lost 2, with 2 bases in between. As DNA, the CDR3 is TGCAGCGTTGAAGATTCCAAAAACATTCAGTACTTC. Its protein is CSVEDSKNIQYF.

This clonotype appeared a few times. CDR3 sequence: CSATENQETQYF. The CDR3 nucleotides read TGCAGTGCGACAGAGAACCAAGAGACCCAGTACTTC. This chain joins TRBV20-1 and TRBJ2-5, with D possibly TRBD1 on 5 matching bases. This CDR3 is 12 amino acids long. Germline CDR1 reads DFQATT; CDR2 reads SNEGSKA (reference sequence). Trimming took off 6 bases at V and 0 bases at J, with 8 bases between the two ends.

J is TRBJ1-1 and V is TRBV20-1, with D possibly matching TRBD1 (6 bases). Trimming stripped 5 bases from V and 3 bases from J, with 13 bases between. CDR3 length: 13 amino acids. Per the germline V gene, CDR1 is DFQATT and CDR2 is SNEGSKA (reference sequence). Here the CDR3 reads CSAQGGGYTEAFF. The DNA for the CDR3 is TGCAGTGCTCAAGGGGGGGGGTACACTGAAGCTTTCTTT.

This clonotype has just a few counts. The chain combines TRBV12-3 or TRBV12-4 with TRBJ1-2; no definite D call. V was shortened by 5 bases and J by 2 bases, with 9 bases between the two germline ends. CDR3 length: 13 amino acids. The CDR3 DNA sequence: TGTGCCAGCAGTCCCGACTGGAACTATGGCTACACCTTC. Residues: CASSPDWNYGYTF.

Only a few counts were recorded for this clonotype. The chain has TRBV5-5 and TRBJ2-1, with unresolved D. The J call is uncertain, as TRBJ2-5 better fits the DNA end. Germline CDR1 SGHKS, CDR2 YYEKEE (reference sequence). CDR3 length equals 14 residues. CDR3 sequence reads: CASSSAGSLPAQYF. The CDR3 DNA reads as TGTGCCAGCAGCTCAGCCGGGTCCCTCCCCGCCCAGTACTTC.

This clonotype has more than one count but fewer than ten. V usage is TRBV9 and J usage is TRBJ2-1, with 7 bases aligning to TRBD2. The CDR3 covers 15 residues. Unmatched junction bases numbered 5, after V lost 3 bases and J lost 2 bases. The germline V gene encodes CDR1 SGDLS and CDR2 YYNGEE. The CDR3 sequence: CASSGSGYPYNEQFF. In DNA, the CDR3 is TGTGCCAGCAGCGGTAGCGGGTATCCCTACAATGAGCAGTTCTTC. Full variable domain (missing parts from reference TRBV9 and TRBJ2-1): DSGVTQTPKHLITATGQRVTLRCSPRSGDLSVYWYQQSLDQGLQFLIQYYNGEERAKGNILERFSAQQFPDLHSELNLSSLELGDSALYFCASSGSGYPYNEQFFGPGTRLTVL.